These 16 T cell receptor beta chains were all obtained from the same sample, sequenced in a study of blood T cell repertoires in COVID-19. Generated by immunoSEQ multiplex PCR, the TCRdb table keeps only in-frame clones and is missing some. The data contain some 300,000 clones, roughly nine tenths of them seen just once; the ten biggest clones take up 1.5% to 2%. The sample was peripheral blood. These receptors originate from a young woman with COVID-19, enrolled during active disease.

The V call is TRBV3-1 (or the pseudogene TRBV3-2), the J call TRBJ1-4; no clear D gene. CDR1 is LGHDT, CDR2 YNNKEL, per germline (reference sequence). This CDR3 is built from 14 residues. Trimming stripped 1 base from V and 4 bases from J, with 7 bases between. This CDR3 reads CASSQGQINEKLFF. The CDR3 coding sequence is TGTGCCAGCAGCCAAGGCCAGATTAATGAAAAACTGTTTTTT.

V gene TRBV3-1 (or the pseudogene TRBV3-2) combines with J gene TRBJ2-5; 16 nucleotides align to TRBD2. V trimming: 0 bases; J trimming: 5 bases; junction bases outside the gene matches: 9. The CDR3 runs to 19 residues. CDR1 is LGHDT, CDR2 YNNKEL, per germline (reference sequence). This CDR3 is CASSQDLVGLAGGLETQYF. CDR3 coding DNA: TGTGCCAGCAGCCAAGATCTGGTGGGACTAGCGGGGGGGCTGGAGACCCAGTACTTC.

This clone was seen a single time. The rearrangement links TRBV19 to TRBJ1-2; 9 bases map to TRBD1. Germline V gives CDR1 LNHDA, CDR2 SQIVND (reference sequence). Trimming cost V 7 bases and J 6 bases; bases outside gene matches: 12. The CDR3 extends over 15 amino acids. As DNA, the CDR3 is TGTGCCAGTAACGGGGGGACAGGGAGGTGGAATGGCTACACCTTC. It yields the protein CASNGGTGRWNGYTF.

Regarding this clone: A read error may produce the germline difference seen at one junction end. The chain employs TRBV4-1 and TRBJ1-3, with a possible D match to TRBD1 (5 bases). The germline V gene has CDR1 MGHRA and CDR2 YSYEKL. This CDR3 has 15 amino acids. The chain's CDR3 is CASSQGQGGGNIIYF. The CDR3, as DNA: TGCGCCAGCAGCCAAGGTCAGGGAGGTGGAAACATCATATATTTT.

This chain links TRBV11-2 with TRBJ1-6; D may be TRBD1 (6 bases). The CDR3 is 16 residues long. CDR1 is SGHAT and CDR2 is FQNNGV in the germline V gene. V lost 5 bases, J lost 0 bases, and 11 bases lay in between. The CDR3 DNA reads TGTGCCAGCAGCCCTTCAGGGGACTCCTATAATTCACCCCTCCACTTT. This sequence encodes CASSPSGDSYNSPLHF.

V is TRBV6-2 or TRBV6-3 and J is TRBJ1-1; D is possibly TRBD1 (5 bases). This CDR3 contains 15 residues. Trimming took off 4 bases at V and 0 bases at J, with 12 bases between the two ends. Per germline, CDR1 MNHEY and CDR2 SVGEGT. The CDR3 region has the DNA TGTGCCAGCAGTTCCAGGGTGCCCATGAACACTGAAGCTTTCTTT. It encodes CASSSRVPMNTEAFF.

CDR3 in amino acids: CASSYLPGQGSEEQYF. The CDR3 bases are TGTGCCAGCAGTTACCTCCCGGGACAGGGGTCGGAGGAGCAGTACTTC. The chain employs TRBV5-5 and TRBJ2-7; 10 bases match TRBD1. The CDR3 extends over 16 amino acids. After removal of 5 bases from V and 7 bases from J, the junction contained 15 bases not matched to a gene. CDR1 is SGHKS, CDR2 YYEKEE, per germline (reference sequence).

The genes are TRBV5-1 and TRBJ2-3; D gene uncertain. The CDR3 has 14 residues. Trimming removed 0 bases at V and 4 bases at J, with 9 bases between. The germline V gene encodes CDR1 SGHRS and CDR2 YFSETQ. The DNA of the CDR3 is TGCGCCAGCAGCTTGGGTACCCGGGCAGATACGCAGTATTTT. It encodes CASSLGTRADTQYF.

Regarding this clone: Other DNA sequences in the sample encode the same CDR3. The V call is TRBV2, the J call TRBJ1-4; D is uncertain. The CDR3 covers 14 residues. The germline CDR1 and CDR2 sequences are SNHLY and FYNNEI. Trimming took off 1 base at V and 5 bases at J, with 8 bases between the two ends. The CDR3 here is CASSEGRGNEKLFF. CDR3 sequence (DNA): TGTGCCAGCAGTGAAGGACGGGGAAATGAAAAACTGTTTTTT.

The J gene is TRBJ2-1, the V gene TRBV24-1; D is perhaps TRBD1 (5 bases). V dropped 1 base and J dropped 5 bases, with 8 bases sitting between them. The germline V gene encodes CDR1 KGHDR and CDR2 SFDVKD. This CDR3 spans 14 amino acids. CDR3 DNA: TGTGCCACCAGTGATTTAGGCAGGGACAATGAGCAGTTCTTC. As protein: CATSDLGRDNEQFF.

The rearrangement joins TRBV7-2 to TRBJ1-2; D gene uncertain. The V and J ends lost 5 bases and 7 bases respectively, with 17 bases between them. From germline, CDR1 is SGHTA and CDR2 FQGNSA. The CDR3 is made up of 14 amino acids. This CDR3 reads CASSPREGRGGYTF. The CDR3, as DNA: TGTGCCAGCAGCCCCCGTGAGGGTCGTGGTGGCTACACCTTC.

V and J are TRBV7-6 and TRBJ2-1; 10 bases map to TRBD2. Germline CDR1 and CDR2: SGHVS and FNYEAQ. The CDR3 covers 16 residues. After removal of 4 bases from V and 9 bases from J, the junction contained 12 bases not matched to a gene. Here the CDR3 reads CASSSQSGGAYAEQFF. CDR3 sequence (DNA): TGTGCCAGCAGCTCCCAGAGCGGGGGGGCCTATGCTGAGCAGTTCTTC.

This clone was observed a handful of times. The J gene is TRBJ1-2, the V gene TRBV2, with TRBD1 as a possible D gene (5 bases). Trimming cost V 4 bases and J 8 bases, with 17 bases left between them. Germline CDR1 reads SNHLY; CDR2 reads FYNNEI. CDR3 length: 14 residues. The CDR3 DNA sequence: TGTGCCAGCAGTGTTTTGGCGGAGGGACGCGGCTACACCTTC. Protein product: CASSVLAEGRGYTF.

This clone turned up a few times. The chain joins TRBV9 to TRBJ2-1, with TRBD2 matching over 8 bases. The CDR3 has 15 amino acids. V lost 6 bases, J lost 6 bases, and 11 bases stayed unmatched. Germline V CDR1 and CDR2: SGDLS, YYNGEE. Written as DNA, the CDR3 is TGTGCCAGCACCCCGTTCGGCGGGGGGAGCAATGAGCAGTTCTTC. Translation gives CASTPFGGGSNEQFF.

The genes are TRBV4-1 and TRBJ1-1, with a possible D match to TRBD1 (6 bases). Germline-derived CDR1 and CDR2 are MGHRA and YSYEKL. The CDR3 loop spans 18 amino acids. V was shortened by 6 bases and J by 5 bases, with 28 bases between the two germline ends. The CDR3 DNA sequence: TGCGCCAGCAGTTCAAGCGGGGGCCCCAAAGGGTCGAATACTGAAGCTTTCTTT. This translates into CASSSSGGPKGSNTEAFF.

V is TRBV11-3 and J is TRBJ2-3; D remains unclear. The CDR3 runs 13 residues. V was clipped by 7 bases and J by 6 bases, with 14 bases between them. Germline CDR1 is SGHNT and CDR2 is YENEEA. The CDR3 bases are TGTGCCAGCATTGGGCCCGCAGACGATACGCAGTATTTT. As protein: CASIGPADDTQYF.